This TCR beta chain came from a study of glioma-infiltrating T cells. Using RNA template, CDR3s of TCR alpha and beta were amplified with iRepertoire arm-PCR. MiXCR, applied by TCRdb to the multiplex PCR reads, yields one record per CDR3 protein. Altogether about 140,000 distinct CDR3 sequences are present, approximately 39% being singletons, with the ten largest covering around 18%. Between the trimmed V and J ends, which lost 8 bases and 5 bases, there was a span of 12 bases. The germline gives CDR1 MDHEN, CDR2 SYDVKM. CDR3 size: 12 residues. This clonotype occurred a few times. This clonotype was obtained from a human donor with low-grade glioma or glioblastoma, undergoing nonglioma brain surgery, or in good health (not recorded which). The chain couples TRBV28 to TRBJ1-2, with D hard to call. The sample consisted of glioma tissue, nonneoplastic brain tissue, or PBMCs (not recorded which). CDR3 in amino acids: CASGRDRYGYTF. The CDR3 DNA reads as TGTGCCAGCGGGAGGGATCGGTATGGCTACACCTTC.